These T cell receptor beta chains were read from a single sample in a study of human T cells and chemical hapten exposure. MiXCR, run by TCRdb on the RACE reads, gives a single entry per CDR3 protein. The sample holds approximately 49,000 distinct CDR3 sequences, about 10% seen once. Here the sequenced sample was whole blood, taken in connection with sensitization to the hapten diphenylcyclopropenone (DPC). The receptors were sampled from a woman in her forties or fifties with alopecia areata. Some clones in this sample may be carry-over from other donors' samples. Both conserved end residues are part of each CDR3. A D gene is named only where the DNA matches it firmly. Rows may omit the clone size; those that give it use once, few, many or a size class.

TRBJ2-3,TRBV7-2,NA,many,13,TGTGCCAGCAGCTTAGGTATAACAGATACGCAGTATTTT,CASSLGITDTQYF
TRBJ1-1,TRBV30,TRBD1,NA,14,TGTGCCTGGACCCGGGACAGCAGGAACACTGAAGCTTTCTTT,CAWTRDSRNTEAFF
TRBJ2-7,TRBV7-9,NA,many,17,TGTGCCAGCAGCTTAGTTACCGGGACCAGCTCAGTCTACGAGCAGTACTTC,CASSLVTGTSSVYEQYF
TRBJ2-3,TRBV29-1,TRBD2,few,14,TGCAGCGTTGAAGACAGCGGGAGGGCAGATACGCAGTATTTT,CSVEDSGRADTQYF
TRBJ2-5,TRBV5-1,NA,few,15,TGCGCCAGCAGCTCACTGACGTACGGTCAAGAGACCCAGTACTTC,CASSSLTYGQETQYF
TRBJ2-5,TRBV20-1,NA,many,14,TGCAGTGCTTGGGGGGACCAGGGGAGAGGGACCCAGTACTTC,CSAWGDQGRGTQYF
TRBJ2-1,TRBV11-3,TRBD2,few,16,TGTGCCAGCAGCTTAGTCAGCGGGACCTCCTACAATGAGCAGTTCTTC,CASSLVSGTSYNEQFF
TRBJ2-3,TRBV18,TRBD2,many,13,TGTGCCAGCTCGGGACTAGCGGGAGATACGCAGTATTTT,CASSGLAGDTQYF
TRBJ2-1,TRBV4-3,TRBD2,NA,17,TGCGCCAGCAGCCAAGGACGCGGGAGGGGCTCCTACAATGAGCAGTTCTTC,CASSQGRGRGSYNEQFF
TRBJ2-5,TRBV28,NA,many,11,TGTGCCAGCAGTCGAAGAGAGACCCAGTACTTC,CASSRRETQYF
TRBJ1-2,TRBV28,NA,NA,12,TGTGCCAGCACCACGGGGGCGTGGGGCTACACCTTC,CASTTGAWGYTF
TRBJ1-2,TRBV28,TRBD1,few,14,TGTGCCAGCAGTTTATCTGGGACAGGACGGGGCTACACCTTC,CASSLSGTGRGYTF
TRBJ1-5,TRBV7-8,NA,many,15,TGTGCCAGCAGCTTAGGGGTATACAGCAATCAGCCCCAGCATTTT,CASSLGVYSNQPQHF
TRBJ1-1,TRBV4-3,NA,many,14,TGCGCCAGCAGCCAAGACGGAGGGAAGACTGAAGCTTTCTTT,CASSQDGGKTEAFF
TRBJ2-6,TRBV30,TRBD1,many,15,TGTGCCTGGAGTCGGCAGGGGGACGGGGCCAACGTCCTGACTTTC,CAWSRQGDGANVLTF
TRBJ2-7,TRBV25-1,NA,NA,16,TGTGCCAGCAGTGATCCTTCCCTGGGACGGTCCTACGAGCAGTACTTC,CASSDPSLGRSYEQYF
TRBJ2-5,TRBV29-1,NA,many,12,TGCAGCGTACTGCGGGGAGAAGAGACCCAGTACTTC,CSVLRGEETQYF
TRBJ2-6,TRBV11-2,NA,many,15,TGTGCCAGCAGTCTACTCCTCTCTGGGGCCAACGTCCTGACTTTC,CASSLLLSGANVLTF
TRBJ2-5,TRBV29-1,NA,many,12,TGCAGCGTTGGAGGACTGCAAGAGACCCAGTACTTC,CSVGGLQETQYF
TRBJ2-7,TRBV7-2,NA,many,11,TGTGCCAGCAGCTTTACCTACGAGCAGTACTTC,CASSFTYEQYF
TRBJ2-7,TRBV12-3/TRBV12-4,NA,many,15,TGTGCCAGCAGCTGGGGCGGCGGGCCCTCCTACGAGCAGTACTTC,CASSWGGGPSYEQYF
TRBJ2-3,TRBV20-1,TRBD2,many,15,TGCAGTGCTAGACCCGCGGGAGGGCCTACAGATACGCAGTATTTT,CSARPAGGPTDTQYF
TRBJ2-1,TRBV5-6,NA,NA,13,TGTGCCAGCAGCTCGAGCTCCTACAATGAGCAGTTCTTC,CASSSSSYNEQFF
TRBJ2-6,TRBV11-2,TRBD1,medium-sized,17,TGTGCCAGCACCCTAGGACAGGGGGCGCCTGGGGCCAACGTCCTGACTTTC,CASTLGQGAPGANVLTF
TRBJ2-7,TRBV14,NA,many,13,TGTGCCAGCAGCGCCGGGCCTAACTACGAGCAGTACTTC,CASSAGPNYEQYF
TRBJ1-2,TRBV6-2/TRBV6-3,TRBD1,many,16,TGTGCCAGCGGGGGACAGGGATCCCGAGGAGGCTATGGCTACACCTTC,CASGGQGSRGGYGYTF